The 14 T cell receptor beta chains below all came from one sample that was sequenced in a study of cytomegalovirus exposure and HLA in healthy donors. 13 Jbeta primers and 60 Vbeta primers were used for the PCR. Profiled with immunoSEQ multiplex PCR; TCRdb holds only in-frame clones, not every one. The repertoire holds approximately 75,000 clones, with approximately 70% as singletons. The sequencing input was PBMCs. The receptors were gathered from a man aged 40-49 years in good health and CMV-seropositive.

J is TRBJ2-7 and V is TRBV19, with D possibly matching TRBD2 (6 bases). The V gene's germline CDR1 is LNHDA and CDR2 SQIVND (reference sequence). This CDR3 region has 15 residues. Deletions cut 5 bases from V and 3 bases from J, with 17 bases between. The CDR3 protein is CASSLRRGSYYEQYF. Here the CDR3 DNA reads TGTGCCAGTAGTCTTAGGAGGGGATCTTACTACGAGCAGTACTTC.

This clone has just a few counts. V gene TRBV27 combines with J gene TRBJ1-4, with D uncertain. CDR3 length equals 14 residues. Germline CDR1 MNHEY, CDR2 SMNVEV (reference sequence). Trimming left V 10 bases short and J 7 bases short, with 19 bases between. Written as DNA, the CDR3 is TGTGCCACCTCCGATTCGGGTGCCGCTGAAAAACTGTTTTTT. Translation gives CATSDSGAAEKLFF.

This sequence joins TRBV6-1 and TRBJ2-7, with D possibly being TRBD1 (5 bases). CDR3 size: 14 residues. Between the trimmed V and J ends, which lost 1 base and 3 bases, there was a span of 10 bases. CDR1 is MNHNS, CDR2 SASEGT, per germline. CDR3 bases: TGTGCCAGCAGTGAAGGGGGCCTACTCTACGAGCAGTACTTC. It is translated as CASSEGGLLYEQYF.

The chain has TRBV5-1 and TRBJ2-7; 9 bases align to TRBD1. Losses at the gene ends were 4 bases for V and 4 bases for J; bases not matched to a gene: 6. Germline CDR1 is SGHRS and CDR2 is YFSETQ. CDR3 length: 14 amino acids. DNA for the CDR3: TGCGCCAGCAGCCCGGGACAGGGAGCGTACGAGCAGTACTTC. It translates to CASSPGQGAYEQYF.

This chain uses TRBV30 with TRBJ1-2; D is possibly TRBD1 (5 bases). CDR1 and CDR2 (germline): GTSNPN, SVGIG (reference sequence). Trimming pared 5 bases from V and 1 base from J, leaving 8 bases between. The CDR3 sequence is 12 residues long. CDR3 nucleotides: TGTGCCTGGCTCAGGGATAACTATGGCTACACCTTC. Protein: CAWLRDNYGYTF.

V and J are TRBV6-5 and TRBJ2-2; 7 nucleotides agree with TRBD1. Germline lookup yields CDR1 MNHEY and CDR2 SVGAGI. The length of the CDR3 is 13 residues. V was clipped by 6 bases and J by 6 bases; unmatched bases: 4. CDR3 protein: CASRTGWAGELFF. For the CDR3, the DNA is TGTGCCAGCAGGACAGGGTGGGCCGGGGAGCTGTTTTTT.

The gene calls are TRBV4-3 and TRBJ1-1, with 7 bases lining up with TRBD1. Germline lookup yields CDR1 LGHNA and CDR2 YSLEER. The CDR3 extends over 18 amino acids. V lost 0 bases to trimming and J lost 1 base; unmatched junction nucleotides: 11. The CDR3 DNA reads TGCGCCAGCAGCCAAGACCAAAGGACAGGACAATCGAACACTGAAGCTTTCTTT. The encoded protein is CASSQDQRTGQSNTEAFF.

The CDR3 is CASSLVLSRGETQYF. CDR3 sequence (DNA): TGTGCCAGCAGCTTAGTCCTAAGCAGGGGTGAGACCCAGTACTTC. The rearrangement joins TRBV7-2 to TRBJ2-5, with D possibly matching TRBD1 (6 bases). The CDR3 totals 15 residues. CDR1 and CDR2 (germline): SGHTA, FQGNSA. Trimming removed 1 base at V and 5 bases at J, with 14 bases between.

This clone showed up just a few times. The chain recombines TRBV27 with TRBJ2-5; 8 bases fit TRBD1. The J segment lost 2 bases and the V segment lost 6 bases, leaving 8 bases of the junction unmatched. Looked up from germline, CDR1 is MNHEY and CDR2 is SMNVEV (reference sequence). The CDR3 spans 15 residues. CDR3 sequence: CASRPRTGRQETQYF. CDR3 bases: TGTGCCAGCAGACCTCGGACAGGGCGGCAAGAGACCCAGTACTTC.

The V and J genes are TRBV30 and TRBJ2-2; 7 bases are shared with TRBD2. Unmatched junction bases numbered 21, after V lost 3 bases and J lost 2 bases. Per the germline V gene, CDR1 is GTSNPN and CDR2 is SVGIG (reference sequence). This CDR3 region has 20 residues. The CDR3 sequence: CAWRPHPLLRGKTNTGELFF. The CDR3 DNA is TGTGCCTGGAGACCCCACCCCCTCCTGCGGGGGAAAACTAACACCGGGGAGCTGTTTTTT.

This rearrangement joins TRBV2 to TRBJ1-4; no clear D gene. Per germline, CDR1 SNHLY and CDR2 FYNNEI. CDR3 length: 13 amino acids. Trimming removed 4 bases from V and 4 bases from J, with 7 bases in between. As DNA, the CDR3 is TGTGCCAGCAGTGTGGCCCTTAATGAAAAACTGTTTTTT. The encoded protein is CASSVALNEKLFF.

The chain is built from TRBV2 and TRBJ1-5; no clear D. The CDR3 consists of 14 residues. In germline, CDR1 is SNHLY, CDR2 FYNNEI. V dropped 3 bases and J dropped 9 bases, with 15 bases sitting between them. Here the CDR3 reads CASSDRHLLPPQHF. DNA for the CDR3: TGTGCCAGCAGTGATCGACATCTGCTCCCGCCCCAGCATTTT.

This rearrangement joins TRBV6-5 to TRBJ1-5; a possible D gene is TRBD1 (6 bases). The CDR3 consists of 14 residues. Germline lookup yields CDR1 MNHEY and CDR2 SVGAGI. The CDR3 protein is CATRDIYSNQPQHF. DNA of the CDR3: TGTGCAACCCGGGACATTTATAGCAATCAGCCCCAGCATTTT.

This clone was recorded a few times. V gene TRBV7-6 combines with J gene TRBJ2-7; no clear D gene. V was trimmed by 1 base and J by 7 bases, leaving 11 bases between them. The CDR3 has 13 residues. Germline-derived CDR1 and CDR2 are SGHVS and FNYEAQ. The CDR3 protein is CASSLVNYGEQYF. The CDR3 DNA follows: TGTGCCAGCAGCTTAGTCAATTACGGGGAGCAGTACTTC.